These T cell receptor beta chains were read from a single sample in a study of control samples from healthy donors and cancer patients. Only in-frame clones appear in the TCRdb table, and some are missing; sequencing was by immunoSEQ multiplex PCR. Of approximately 140,000 clones detected, 80% to 95% appear once; the ten largest clones hold approximately 10%. Sequencing used blood. Receptors originate from a man aged 25 to 45 in good health. Both conserved end residues are trimmed from each CDR3. The D gene is left open where the match is weak.

TRBV5-1	TRBJ2-1	TRBD2	ASTRTSGGNEQF
TRBV28	TRBJ1-6	-	ASSSPGLYNSPLH
TRBV9	TRBJ1-3	-	ASSVKASSGNTIY
TRBV6-4	TRBJ2-1	-	ASSDRANNEQF
TRBV4-2	TRBJ2-2	-	ASSQVWGELF
TRBV28	TRBJ1-5	TRBD1	ASSQDRGNQPQH
TRBV30	TRBJ1-6	TRBD1	AWSINRGLSNSPLH
TRBV11-3	TRBJ2-1	TRBD2	ASSTRTSGRTHEQF
TRBV20-1	TRBJ2-7	-	SANKIYEQY
TRBV15	TRBJ2-5	TRBD2	ATSRGGSTSGETQY
TRBV25-1	TRBJ1-2	TRBD1	ASRGGGASYGYT
TRBV12-3/TRBV12-4	TRBJ1-5	TRBD1	ASSPTGSQPQH
TRBV7-2	TRBJ2-3	-	ASSLSGLTDTQY
TRBV28	TRBJ1-2	-	ASSLSRRVGYT
TRBV6-1	TRBJ1-5	-	ASSEVLWRNNQPQH
TRBV7-9	TRBJ1-2	TRBD1	ASSSPDRNNYGYT